This entry concerns a single T cell receptor beta chain. TCRdb's table, derived via immunoSEQ multiplex PCR, lists solely in-frame clones and lacks some. The sample consists of 9,500 to 15,000 clones, over 70% of them appearing once. Unmatched junction bases numbered 15, after V lost 5 bases and J lost 6 bases. The CDR3 runs to 18 residues. CDR1 and CDR2 from the germline V gene are SGHTA and FQGTGA. The sample originates from a study of tumor-infiltrating lymphocytes in localized non-small cell lung cancer. Sequenced sample: lung tumor tissue. The chain links TRBV7-3 to TRBJ2-2; TRBD2 agrees at 10 bases. The receptor's source is a human donor with non-small cell lung cancer. The CDR3 nucleotides are TGTGCCAGCAGCCCTAGGGTATCGAGCAGCGGGGGGGCCGGGGAGCTGTTTTTT. Its protein product is CASSPRVSSSGGAGELFF.